These T cell receptor beta chains were read from a single sample in a study of beta chain features in type 1 diabetes. Assay used: immunoSEQ multiplex PCR; TCRdb lists only in-frame clones, some missing. The sample records almost 250,000 clones, 13% to 15% being singletons. Sequenced: naive CD4+ T cells from blood. The origin of the receptors is a woman in her 40s in good health. Each CDR3 is given with its conserved first and last residue. The D gene is left open where the match is weak. Clone size, where shown, is once, few, many, or a class for clones that have expanded.

d_call j_call v_call cdr3_length clone_size cdr3_aa cdr3_nt
TRBD2 TRBJ2-1 TRBV18 15 NA CASSLSGSSYNEQFF TGTGCCAGCTCACTTAGCGGGAGCTCCTACAATGAGCAGTTCTTC
TRBD1 TRBJ1-6 TRBV9 13 few CASSLDRVSPLHF TGTGCCAGCAGCTTAGACAGGGTTTCACCCCTCCACTTT
NA TRBJ2-3 TRBV6-1 13 few CASSDRSTDTQYF TGTGCCAGCAGTGACCGTAGCACAGATACGCAGTATTTT
TRBD1 TRBJ2-5 TRBV13 14 many CASSLTGGQETQYF TGTGCCAGCAGCCTGACAGGGGGCCAAGAGACCCAGTACTTC
NA TRBJ2-5 TRBV29-1 15 few CSVDRAGAFQETQYF TGCAGCGTTGACAGGGCAGGCGCCTTCCAAGAGACCCAGTACTTC
TRBD1 TRBJ2-7 TRBV9 16 few CASSVVADRVPYEQYF TGTGCCAGCAGCGTAGTCGCGGACAGGGTCCCCTACGAGCAGTACTTC
TRBD1 TRBJ2-7 TRBV6-5 13 NA CASKGTGGYEQYF TGTGCCAGCAAGGGGACAGGGGGCTACGAGCAGTACTTC
TRBD2 TRBJ2-5 TRBV6-5 15 NA CASGLAGGLQETQYF TGTGCCAGTGGTCTAGCGGGGGGATTACAAGAGACCCAGTACTTC
TRBD1 TRBJ2-6 TRBV19 18 few CASSLPLGQGSGANVLTF TGTGCCAGTAGCCTCCCTCTGGGACAGGGCTCTGGGGCCAACGTCCTGACTTTC
TRBD2 TRBJ2-5 TRBV6-1 13 few CAETGGPGETQYF TGTGCCGAGACGGGGGGGCCGGGTGAGACCCAGTACTTC
NA TRBJ2-4 TRBV19 14 NA CASSVKHRVGIQYF TGTGCCAGTAGTGTAAAGCACAGGGTAGGCATTCAGTACTTC
TRBD1 TRBJ1-4 TRBV10-3 16 few CAISELDRAANEKLFF TGTGCCATCAGTGAACTCGACAGGGCGGCTAATGAAAAACTGTTTTTT
TRBD1 TRBJ2-3 TRBV10-1 14 once CASRGQGALDTQYF TGCGCCAGCAGGGGACAGGGGGCACTAGATACGCAGTATTTT
NA TRBJ2-7 TRBV18 14 NA CASSEMTVSYEQYF TGTGCCAGTTCGGAAATGACAGTATCCTACGAGCAGTACTTC
TRBD1 TRBJ1-5 TRBV4-1 14 many CASSHRQGGQPQHF TGCGCCAGCAGCCACCGACAGGGCGGTCAGCCCCAGCATTTT
NA TRBJ2-5 TRBV2 14 NA CASSMGRGGETQYF TGTGCCAGCAGTATGGGCCGGGGAGGAGAGACCCAGTACTTC
NA TRBJ2-3 TRBV19 16 NA CASSITALLYTDTQYF TGTGCCAGTAGTATCACAGCCCTCTTGTACACAGATACGCAGTATTTT
NA TRBJ1-6 TRBV7-2 15 NA CASRRRDISNSPLHF TGTGCCAGCAGACGCCGGGACATCAGTAATTCACCCCTCCACTTT